The 14 T cell receptor beta chains reported below all come from one sample, sequenced in a study of radiotherapy plus CTLA-4 blockade in lung cancer. The protocol was immunoSEQ multiplex PCR, while the TCRdb copy is restricted to in-frame clones and leaves out a portion. The repertoire holds 40,000 to 45,000 clones, with around 77% as singletons. Sequencing was performed on peripheral blood, taken from a patient treated with radiotherapy plus ipilimumab. The receptors here all came from a human donor with non-small cell lung cancer whose response to radiotherapy plus ipilimumab could not be evaluated.

The gene calls are TRBV6-5 and TRBJ2-7; a possible D gene is TRBD1 (6 bases). CDR3 size: 16 residues. Germline V CDR1 and CDR2: MNHEY, SVGAGI. With 0 bases removed from V and 2 bases from J, the gap between germline ends came to 14 bases. CDR3 nucleotides: TGTGCCAGCAGTTACTCGACAGGAACGCAAACCTACGAGCAGTACTTC. Translating gives CASSYSTGTQTYEQYF.

This clone is a singleton in its sample. V and J are TRBV5-1 and TRBJ1-1, with D uncertain. Germline CDR1 SGHRS, CDR2 YFSETQ. Trimming removed 4 bases from V and 8 bases from J, with 21 bases in between. The length of the CDR3 is 15 residues. CDR3 residues: CASSPGSGEATEAFF. In DNA form, the CDR3 reads TGCGCCAGCAGCCCCGGTTCCGGGGAAGCGACCGAAGCTTTCTTT.

This chain joins TRBV27 and TRBJ2-5; D might be TRBD2 (6 bases). Trimming shortened V by 2 bases and J by 2 bases, and 15 bases separated the two germline ends. This CDR3 region has 16 residues. The germline V gene encodes CDR1 MNHEY and CDR2 SMNVEV (reference sequence). The CDR3, as DNA: TGTGCCAGCAGTTTAACCCGTAGCGGCCCTCAAGAGACCCAGTACTTC. Translating gives CASSLTRSGPQETQYF.

V usage is TRBV6-5 and J usage is TRBJ2-3, with TRBD1 matching 10 bases. Per the germline V gene, CDR1 is MNHEY and CDR2 is SVGAGI. The CDR3 covers 14 residues. Trimming took 6 bases from V and 3 from J; bases not matched to a gene: 3. The CDR3, as DNA: TGTGCCAGCAGCCGGGACAGGGGTACAGATACGCAGTATTTT. Its translation: CASSRDRGTDTQYF.

The chain links TRBV5-6 to TRBJ2-3, with TRBD2 matching over 7 bases. This CDR3 spans 16 amino acids. Unmatched junction bases numbered 12, after V lost 3 bases and J lost 5 bases. Germline V gene lookup returns CDR1 SGHDT and CDR2 YYEEEE. The CDR3 loop is CASSSAGRGLIDTQYF. The DNA for the CDR3 is TGTGCCAGCAGCTCGGCTGGGCGGGGGTTAATAGATACGCAGTATTTT.

The rearrangement uses TRBV5-1 and TRBJ2-2; 8 bases are a match to TRBD2. The trim removed 4 bases at V and 4 bases at J, leaving 9 bases unmatched. Per the germline V gene, CDR1 is SGHRS and CDR2 is YFSETQ. CDR3 length: 16 residues. This CDR3 reads CASSRTGTSVTGELFF. The CDR3 coding sequence is TGCGCCAGCAGCCGAACCGGGACTAGTGTCACCGGGGAGCTGTTTTTT.

This chain links TRBV27 with TRBJ1-2; D uncertain. Trimming stripped 5 bases from V and 8 bases from J, with 18 bases between. CDR1 and CDR2 (germline): MNHEY, SMNVEV (reference sequence). CDR3 length: 14 amino acids. The CDR3 nucleotides are TGTGCCAGCAGTAGGTGGGCAGGTGTTCGAGGCTACACCTTC. Encoded protein: CASSRWAGVRGYTF.

The chain carries TRBV27 and TRBJ1-1; perhaps TRBD1 as D (5 bases). The V gene's germline CDR1 is MNHEY and CDR2 SMNVEV (reference sequence). There are 15 residues in the CDR3. V gave up 3 bases and J gave up 0 bases, with 11 bases separating them. CDR3 in DNA: TGTGCCAGCAGTTTGGGGCTGCAGATGAACACTGAAGCTTTCTTT. It is translated as CASSLGLQMNTEAFF.

The chain couples TRBV4-3 to TRBJ2-1, with TRBD1 identical over 9 bases. Germline CDR1 reads LGHNA; CDR2 reads YSLEER. The CDR3 sequence is 16 residues long. With V trimmed by 4 bases and J by 4 bases, 8 bases remained unmatched. As DNA, the CDR3 is TGCGCCAGCAGCCTCCAGACAGGGGGGGGTTACAATGAGCAGTTCTTC. It yields the protein CASSLQTGGGYNEQFF.

This clone was seen a few times. The chain has TRBV15 and TRBJ2-7; D is perhaps TRBD1 (6 bases). This CDR3 spans 16 amino acids. The germline V and J ends were trimmed by 0 bases and 2 bases, with 14 bases remaining between them. In germline, CDR1 is LNHNV, CDR2 YYDKDF (reference sequence). CDR3 in DNA: TGTGCCACCAGCAGAGATAAGGACAGATTTACCTACGAGCAGTACTTC. It translates to CATSRDKDRFTYEQYF.

The chain couples TRBV5-1 to TRBJ1-4; a weak D match, TRBD1 (5 bases). This CDR3 has 14 residues. V shed 2 bases and J shed 5 bases, with 10 bases lying between them. Per the germline V gene, CDR1 is SGHRS and CDR2 is YFSETQ. The CDR3 DNA sequence: TGCGCCAGCAGCTTTCGGCCAGGGAATGAAAAACTGTTTTTT. It encodes CASSFRPGNEKLFF.

In its sample, this clone was seen a few times. The V gene is TRBV7-9, the J gene TRBJ2-2, with 7 bases fitting TRBD2. With V trimmed by 5 bases and J by 5 bases, 8 bases remained unmatched. Germline V gives CDR1 SEHNR, CDR2 FQNEAQ (reference sequence). The CDR3 runs to 15 residues. DNA of the CDR3: TGTGCCAGCAGCCCCGATGGGGGGGGTACCGGGGAGCTGTTTTTT. Protein: CASSPDGGGTGELFF.

J is TRBJ1-2 and V is TRBV28; perhaps TRBD1 as D (6 bases). Trimming took off 7 bases at V and 2 bases at J, with 11 bases between the two ends. In germline, CDR1 is MDHEN, CDR2 SYDVKM. The CDR3 sequence is 13 residues long. The CDR3, as DNA: TGTGCCAGCACCTTGAGGGGGAACTATGGCTACACCTTC. Translating it yields CASTLRGNYGYTF.

The chain joins TRBV28 to TRBJ1-6, with a weak D call TRBD1 (5 bases). The V end lost 2 bases, the J end lost 6 bases, and 11 bases lay between the germline ends. Germline V lookup: CDR1 MDHEN, CDR2 SYDVKM. This CDR3 has 15 amino acids. The CDR3 loop is CASSLTRGTNSPLHF. The CDR3 DNA reads TGTGCCAGCAGTTTAACAAGGGGTACTAATTCACCCCTCCACTTT. Complete variable domain (other parts from reference TRBV28 and TRBJ1-6): DVKVTQSSRYLVKRTGEKVFLECVQDMDHENMFWYRQDPGLGLRLIYFSYDVKMKEKGDIPEGYSVSREKKERFSLILESASTNQTSMYLCASSLTRGTNSPLHFGNGTRLTVT.